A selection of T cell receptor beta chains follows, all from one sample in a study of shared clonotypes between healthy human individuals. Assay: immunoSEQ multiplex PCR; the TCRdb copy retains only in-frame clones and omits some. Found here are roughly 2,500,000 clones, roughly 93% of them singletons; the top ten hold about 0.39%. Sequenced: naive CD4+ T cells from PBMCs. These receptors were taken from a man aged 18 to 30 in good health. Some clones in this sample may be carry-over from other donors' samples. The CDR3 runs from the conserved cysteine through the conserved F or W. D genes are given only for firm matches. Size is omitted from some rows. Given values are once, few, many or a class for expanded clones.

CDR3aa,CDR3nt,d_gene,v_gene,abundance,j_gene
CASSRGRLAGNANTGELFF,TGCGCCAGCAGCCGGGGGAGACTAGCGGGTAACGCGAACACCGGGGAGCTGTTTTTT,TRBD2,TRBV5-1,NA,TRBJ2-2
CASSFLRTGGIYNEQFF,TGTGCCAGCAGTTTCCTTAGGACAGGGGGTATCTACAATGAGCAGTTCTTC,TRBD1,TRBV27,NA,TRBJ2-1
CASSSRPGGGNQPQHF,TGTGCCAGCAGTAGCCGACCCGGGGGAGGCAATCAGCCCCAGCATTTT,NA,TRBV27,NA,TRBJ1-5
CASSFRRRLEGNEKLFF,TGTGCCAGCAGCTTTCGGAGGAGGTTGGAGGGGAATGAAAAACTGTTTTTT,NA,TRBV11-3,NA,TRBJ1-4
CASSQQATGELFF,TGCGCCAGCAGTCAACAGGCCACCGGGGAGCTGTTTTTT,NA,TRBV10-1,NA,TRBJ2-2
CASTYGDRGTGNTIYF,TGTGCCAGCACTTACGGGGACAGGGGAACTGGAAACACCATATATTTT,TRBD1,TRBV28,NA,TRBJ1-3
CASSGTEGNTIYF,TGTGCCAGTAGTGGGACAGAGGGAAACACCATATATTTT,TRBD1,TRBV19,NA,TRBJ1-3
CASSLRPQNTGELFF,TGTGCCAGCAGTTTACGACCTCAGAACACCGGGGAGCTGTTTTTT,NA,TRBV28,once,TRBJ2-2
CAIQADSYEQYF,TGTGCCATCCAGGCGGACTCCTACGAGCAGTACTTC,NA,TRBV10-3,NA,TRBJ2-7
CASSAYPGANSYEQYF,TGTGCCAGCAGCGCTTATCCGGGCGCAAACTCCTACGAGCAGTACTTC,NA,TRBV28,NA,TRBJ2-7
CASSQLRVGNEQFF,TGCGCCAGCAGCCAATTGCGGGTGGGCAATGAGCAGTTCTTC,NA,TRBV4-3,NA,TRBJ2-1
CASSSRTRGLAAYNEQFF,TGTGCCAGCAGTTCCCGCACCCGGGGACTAGCGGCGTACAATGAGCAGTTCTTC,TRBD2,TRBV28,NA,TRBJ2-1
CASSLSTSGYTF,TGTGCCAGCAGCTTGAGTACTTCCGGCTACACCTTC,NA,TRBV5-6,few,TRBJ1-2
CAISESMGSTGELFF,TGTGCCATCAGTGAGTCGATGGGGTCCACCGGGGAGCTGTTTTTT,NA,TRBV10-3,NA,TRBJ2-2
CAISERGPATNEKLFF,TGTGCCATCAGTGAAAGGGGGCCTGCAACTAATGAAAAACTGTTTTTT,TRBD1,TRBV10-3,NA,TRBJ1-4
CASSSPGTGSYEQFF,TGTGCCAGCAGCTCTCCCGGGACAGGGTCTTATGAGCAGTTCTTC,TRBD1,TRBV11-3,NA,TRBJ2-1
CASSLISGQRSTDTQYF,TGTGCCAGCAGTTTAATTTCTGGGCAACGAAGCACAGATACGCAGTATTTT,NA,TRBV28,NA,TRBJ2-3
CASSPVGTRYLQETQYF,TGTGCCAGTAGTCCTGTCGGGACTAGATACCTCCAAGAGACCCAGTACTTC,TRBD2,TRBV19,NA,TRBJ2-5
CASGIDTQYF,TGTGCCAGCGGGATAGATACGCAGTATTTT,NA,TRBV28,NA,TRBJ2-3
CASSLAGAGQPQHF,TGTGCCAGCAGTTTAGCGGGGGCAGGGCAGCCCCAGCATTTT,NA,TRBV28,NA,TRBJ1-5
CAISDSDYVRREQFF,TGTGCCATCAGTGATAGCGACTACGTGAGACGGGAGCAGTTCTTC,NA,TRBV10-3,once,TRBJ2-1
CASSSRISGTGAGYEQYF,TGTGCCAGCAGCTCCCGTATTTCCGGGACAGGGGCGGGCTACGAGCAGTACTTC,TRBD1,TRBV7-8,once,TRBJ2-7
CASSLVGYVETQYF,TGCGCCAGCAGCTTGGTAGGCTATGTGGAGACCCAGTACTTC,NA,TRBV5-1,once,TRBJ2-5
CASSQGSTGNTIYF,TGTGCCAGCAGTCAGGGTTCCACTGGAAACACCATATATTTT,NA,TRBV7-9,NA,TRBJ1-3
CASSYSAGTWGSPLHF,TGTGCCAGCAGTTACTCGGCGGGTACCTGGGGTTCACCCCTCCACTTT,NA,TRBV6-5,NA,TRBJ1-6
CASSLKVGQETQYF,TGTGCCAGCAGCTTGAAGGTGGGCCAAGAGACCCAGTACTTC,NA,TRBV5-4,NA,TRBJ2-5
CASRVDRGLWETQYF,TGTGCCAGCAGAGTTGACAGGGGGCTTTGGGAGACCCAGTACTTC,TRBD1,TRBV6-1,NA,TRBJ2-5
CASKASGTEQETQYF,TGTGCCAGCAAGGCCTCCGGGACAGAACAAGAGACCCAGTACTTC,TRBD1,TRBV7-9,NA,TRBJ2-5
CASSRGAPGQGVSEQYF,TGCGCCAGCAGCAGAGGGGCACCGGGACAGGGGGTTTCCGAGCAGTACTTC,TRBD1,TRBV4-3,once,TRBJ2-7
CASSEVRLGQETQYF,TGCGCCAGCAGTGAGGTTAGATTGGGCCAAGAGACCCAGTACTTC,NA,TRBV10-1,NA,TRBJ2-5
CAISELGRTNQPQHF,TGTGCCATCAGTGAGTTAGGGAGAACCAATCAGCCCCAGCATTTT,NA,TRBV10-3,NA,TRBJ1-5
CAIRATSEETQYF,TGTGCCATCAGGGCGACTAGTGAGGAGACCCAGTACTTC,NA,TRBV10-3,NA,TRBJ2-5
CASTASGFSNTEAFF,TGTGCCAGCACCGCGAGTGGGTTTTCGAACACTGAAGCTTTCTTT,NA,TRBV6-1,NA,TRBJ1-1
CASSFDRVAGELFF,TGTGCCAGCAGCTTTGACAGGGTGGCCGGGGAGCTGTTTTTT,TRBD1,TRBV11-2,NA,TRBJ2-2
CASSEGQGRTEAFF,TGTGCCAGCAGTGAAGGACAGGGGAGGACTGAAGCTTTCTTT,TRBD1,TRBV2,NA,TRBJ1-1
CASSLRGGAGGTHEQFF,TGTGCCAGCAGCTTACGGGGGGGAGCGGGAGGGACGCATGAGCAGTTCTTC,TRBD2,TRBV11-1,NA,TRBJ2-1